This is a list of T cell receptor beta chains from one sample in a study of blood T cells in healthy people across ages. In TCRdb, the 5' RACE reads were re-called with MiXCR into one record per CDR3 protein. The top ten clones hold 20% to 25% of a sample with about 720,000 distinct CDR3 sequences, 22% of them seen once. Material: blood. These receptors came from a man between 65 and 85 years old in good health. The CDR3 runs from the conserved cysteine through the conserved F or W.

J gene: TRBJ2-7
V gene: TRBV20-1
CDR3 protein: CSARPGHASYEQYF

J gene: TRBJ2-3
V gene: TRBV6-5
CDR3 protein: CASSYQGYTDTQYF

J gene: TRBJ1-6
V gene: TRBV7-2
CDR3 protein: CASQLGADSRSPLHF

J gene: TRBJ2-1
V gene: TRBV20-1
CDR3 protein: CSASHGTGIHNEQFF

J gene: TRBJ2-3
V gene: TRBV3-1
CDR3 protein: CASSQGGGAVTDAQYF

J gene: TRBJ2-7
V gene: TRBV6-5
CDR3 protein: CASSYADRGYYEQYF

J gene: TRBJ2-7
V gene: TRBV5-1
CDR3 protein: CASSLEGWDRAYEQYF

J gene: TRBJ2-7
V gene: TRBV6-5
CDR3 protein: CASQEDRVTYEQYF

J gene: TRBJ1-4
V gene: TRBV5-6
CDR3 protein: CASSGSRGPGEKLFF

J gene: TRBJ2-3
V gene: TRBV29-1
CDR3 protein: CGVEAFTDTQYF

J gene: TRBJ2-5
V gene: TRBV12-3/TRBV12-4
CDR3 protein: CASSSTSGGRETQYF

J gene: TRBJ1-4
V gene: TRBV7-9
CDR3 protein: CASSLVEPKRTVFNEKLFF

J gene: TRBJ1-4
V gene: TRBV25-1
CDR3 protein: CASSKQGLSNEKLFF

J gene: TRBJ2-3
V gene: TRBV20-1
CDR3 protein: CSASSADDLYF

J gene: TRBJ2-2
V gene: TRBV28
CDR3 protein: CASSFTPPRAGELFF

J gene: TRBJ1-6
V gene: TRBV11-2
CDR3 protein: CASSTPGGGSYNSPLHF

J gene: TRBJ1-4
V gene: TRBV10-3
CDR3 protein: CAIREDRGSEKLFF

J gene: TRBJ2-7
V gene: TRBV20-1
CDR3 protein: CSVPGTVSYEQYF

J gene: TRBJ1-1
V gene: TRBV18
CDR3 protein: CAGSPGAEAFF

J gene: TRBJ1-4
V gene: TRBV4-1
CDR3 protein: CASSRVLDLLEEKLFF

J gene: TRBJ2-1
V gene: TRBV12-3/TRBV12-4
CDR3 protein: CASSLARGPNNEQFF

J gene: .
V gene: TRBV2
CDR3 protein: CASSQGTSYSETQYF

J gene: TRBJ2-3
V gene: TRBV6-1
CDR3 protein: CASTRGLAAPYSTDTQYF

J gene: TRBJ1-2
V gene: TRBV6-5
CDR3 protein: CASSYKGSGYTF

J gene: TRBJ2-1
V gene: TRBV2
CDR3 protein: CASSVIGTTYNEQFF

J gene: TRBJ1-2
V gene: TRBV7-2
CDR3 protein: CASSPYPAGQDGYTF

J gene: TRBJ1-2
V gene: TRBV12-3/TRBV12-4
CDR3 protein: CASSLLLQYGYTF

J gene: TRBJ1-5
V gene: TRBV20-1
CDR3 protein: CSARDSVGSRKNQPQHF

J gene: TRBJ2-2
V gene: TRBV5-1
CDR3 protein: CASSLRVNTGELFF

J gene: TRBJ1-2
V gene: TRBV20-1
CDR3 protein: CSRPQGAHGYTF

J gene: TRBJ2-5
V gene: TRBV20-1
CDR3 protein: CSARDPRAQETQYF

J gene: TRBJ2-5
V gene: TRBV12-3/TRBV12-4
CDR3 protein: CASSLALASIQTQYF

J gene: TRBJ1-5
V gene: TRBV20-1
CDR3 protein: CSVAGGGNNQPQHF

J gene: TRBJ2-1
V gene: TRBV20-1
CDR3 protein: CSARDRPRSYNEQFF

J gene: TRBJ1-4
V gene: TRBV3-1
CDR3 protein: CASSQYAGNEKLFF

J gene: TRBJ2-1
V gene: TRBV10-2
CDR3 protein: CASSEWRRASGGNEQFF

J gene: TRBJ2-1
V gene: TRBV7-9
CDR3 protein: CASSFRGTYNEQFF

J gene: TRBJ1-2
V gene: TRBV28
CDR3 protein: CASIITGGVDGYTF

J gene: TRBJ1-5
V gene: TRBV5-1
CDR3 protein: CASSLELDQPQHF

J gene: TRBJ1-2
V gene: TRBV20-1
CDR3 protein: CSAGDFRAYGYTF